This T cell receptor (beta chain) originates from a study of cytomegalovirus exposure and HLA in healthy donors (dated by TCRdb to the late 2010s). At the level of the whole study: According to a later analysis, one platform produced both the 100 to 150 validation repertoires and the 720 or so repertoires of the first cohort. The study was designed to test whether signatures of past pathogen exposure could be identified by cataloging public T cell receptors. A separate validation cohort of 100 to 150 different subjects was used in addition to the 666-subject first cohort. The study combined high-throughput TCR immunosequencing, statistical association of individual TCRs with disease status, and machine learning to predict cytomegalovirus infection status. The study at large found these results: The classifier was reported to diagnose cytomegalovirus status with high specificity and sensitivity in both the original cohort and the validation cohort. A later analysis lacked HLA typing for the validation cohort, so it scored co-occurrence in that cohort across all 130 or so repertoires. Most TCR sequences were seen in very few donors, while some public TCRs were found in many individuals. Subsequent analysis determined that TCRs grouped into clusters in the first cohort also showed a tendency toward co-occurrence across the roughly 110 validation repertoires, and approximately 94% of cluster scores exceeded 0. The study gave a list of about 160 TCR beta chains associated with cytomegalovirus. The authors suggested that the approach could potentially be extended to other disease states and immunological phenotypes. In vitro tests confirmed that a few of the cytomegalovirus-associated TCR beta chains recognize cytomegalovirus antigens.

Library creation used the immunoSEQ multiplex PCR assay. As for how the authors treated the data: A statistical classification framework was built for diagnosing cytomegalovirus status from the catalog of TCR beta chain sequences. TCRdb took over this immuneACCESS table, retaining in-frame rearrangements with V and J assigned. Such tables are incomplete; in checked studies, under half of the missing clones stem from an unresolved V gene, and the remainder is unexplained. That table supplies the V and J calls and clone size; D and trimming were determined from the DNA. The sample includes 78,000 or so clones, with around 94% observed a single time. Under 4% of the sample goes to the ten largest clones. Donors formed part of the validation cohort, which comprised about 120 subjects and was distinct from the first cohort of over 500 subjects. V lost 2 bases and J lost 2 bases; the stretch between them is 8 bases long. Reading the germline V gene gives CDR1 SGHRS and CDR2 YFSETQ. Inclusive of the bounding cysteine and phenylalanine, the CDR3 is 14 residues long. The read is trimmed to its CDR3 DNA, 42 bases read in frame from base 1.

With regard to this clone: The antigen it recognizes is unknown. The record has no base qualities; no much larger clone is one base away. Additional DNA sequences in this sample encode the identical CDR3.

The clonotype was recovered from a woman aged 18 to 35 in good health and CMV-seropositive. The chain was built from TRBV5-1 and TRBJ2-1; the D gene is possibly TRBD2, with 6 bases matching. Source material: PBMCs. For the CDR3, the sequence is CASSLSGAYNEQFF. In nucleotide form, the sequence is TGCGCCAGCAGCTTATCGGGGGCCTACAATGAGCAGTTCTTC.